The present T cell receptor beta chain was sequenced within a study of cytomegalovirus exposure and HLA in healthy donors. A multiplex PCR was run with 60 Vbeta primers and 13 Jbeta primers. TCRdb's table, derived via immunoSEQ multiplex PCR, lists solely in-frame clones and lacks some. The table lists 90,000 or so clones, 70% to 75% of them singletons. Germline-derived CDR1 and CDR2 are MNHEY and SMNVEV (reference sequence). The ends lost 5 bases at V and 10 bases at J; junction bases unmatched: 7. This CDR3 has 14 residues. The sample comprised PBMCs. The receptor's source is a man in his 60s in good health and CMV-seronegative. J is TRBJ1-6 and V is TRBV27, with 8 bases lining up with TRBD1. In DNA, the CDR3 is TGTGCCAGCAGTCTAGACAGGGGAGGGTCACCCCTCCACTTT. Translating it yields CASSLDRGGSPLHF.